The entry that follows covers one T cell receptor (beta chain) sequence. Its antigen is still unknown. Every patient had mismatch repair deficiency by PCR or immunohistochemistry. The TCR-sequenced patients were a few responders to pembrolizumab. The data stem from a study of PD-1 blockade in mismatch repair-deficient tumors. Study summary: All were previously treated, progressing patients with approximately 11 mismatch repair-deficient cancer types. Whole-study results and caveats: Rapid post-treatment expansion, then contraction, generally preceding radiologic response, marked tumor-resident clones.

Assay used: immunoSEQ multiplex PCR; TCRdb lists only in-frame clones, some missing. The sample holds just under 65,000 clones, about 87% seen once. With 0 bases removed from V and 3 bases from J, the gap between germline ends came to 12 bases. The CDR3 extends over 15 amino acids. CDR1 is MGHRA and CDR2 is YSYEKL in the germline V gene. The sequencing here drew on peripheral blood, taken 52 weeks after starting pembrolizumab. The chain is built from TRBV4-1 and TRBJ2-7; perhaps D is TRBD1 or TRBD2 (5 bases each). This TCR derives from an adult with mismatch repair-deficient cancer. CDR3 sequence: CASSQDPGTHYEQYF. CDR3 nucleotide sequence: TGCGCCAGCAGCCAAGACCCCGGGACGCACTACGAGCAGTACTTC.